The 6 T cell receptor beta chains in this list originate from one sample, sequenced in a study of shared clonotypes between healthy human individuals. Measured with immunoSEQ multiplex PCR; TCRdb has only the in-frame clones, and not every one. The table lists 470,000 or so clones, 81% of them singletons. Sequenced: PBMCs. The receptors come from a woman in her 40s in good health. Some clones in this sample may be carry-over from other donors' samples.

The CDR3 DNA is TGTGCCTGGCATATAACGGCTGGAAACACCATATATTTT. Protein: CAWHITAGNTIYF. The chain couples TRBV30 to TRBJ1-3; no clear D. Germline V gene lookup returns CDR1 GTSNPN and CDR2 SVGIG (reference sequence). Trimming shortened V by 5 bases and J by 2 bases, and 10 bases separated the two germline ends. The CDR3 has 13 amino acids.

This clone was seen a handful of times. The V call is TRBV7-2, the J call TRBJ1-4; D is unresolved. Trimming stripped 5 bases from V and 0 bases from J, with 13 bases between. The CDR3 has 16 residues. In germline, CDR1 is SGHTA, CDR2 FQGNSA. The CDR3 sequence is CASSPSRATTNEKLFF. For the CDR3, the DNA is TGTGCCAGCAGCCCGAGTCGGGCCACAACTAATGAAAAACTGTTTTTT.

This clone was observed many times. Other nucleotide sequences in the sample specify the same CDR3. The chain combines TRBV6-1 with TRBJ1-3; 7 bases are a match to TRBD1. V lost 1 base to trimming and J lost 4 bases; unmatched junction nucleotides: 4. CDR3 length: 15 amino acids. Germline V gene sequence: CDR1 MNHNS, CDR2 SASEGT. The CDR3 DNA reads TGTGCCAGCAGTGAAGTAGGGGGCTCCGGAAACACCATATATTTT. Protein sequence: CASSEVGGSGNTIYF.

This sequence joins TRBV5-4 and TRBJ1-1; 7 nucleotides line up with TRBD1. Germline V gene sequence: CDR1 SGHNT, CDR2 YYREEE (reference sequence). Unmatched junction bases numbered 3, after V lost 4 bases and J lost 0 bases. The CDR3 has 14 amino acids. In nucleotides, the CDR3 is TGTGCCAGCAGCGGGGACAGAATGAACACTGAAGCTTTCTTT. Its protein product is CASSGDRMNTEAFF.

The chain combines TRBV30 with TRBJ1-5; 8 nucleotides align to TRBD1. The CDR3 loop spans 14 amino acids. J gave up 2 bases and V 3 bases, and 3 bases lay outside the gene matches. From germline, CDR1 is GTSNPN and CDR2 SVGIG (reference sequence). The CDR3: CAWSLQGGNQPQHF. For the CDR3, the DNA is TGTGCCTGGAGCTTACAGGGGGGCAATCAGCCCCAGCATTTT.

The V gene is TRBV6-6, the J gene TRBJ1-2; 7 nucleotides align to TRBD1. The CDR3 runs to 14 residues. Germline V gene data show CDR1 as MNHNY and CDR2 as SVGAGI (reference sequence). After removal of 9 bases from V and 1 base from J, the junction contained 8 bases not matched to a gene. In DNA form, the CDR3 reads TGTGCCAGTCGCCGACAGGGAGATAACTATGGCTACACCTTC. This codes for CASRRQGDNYGYTF.